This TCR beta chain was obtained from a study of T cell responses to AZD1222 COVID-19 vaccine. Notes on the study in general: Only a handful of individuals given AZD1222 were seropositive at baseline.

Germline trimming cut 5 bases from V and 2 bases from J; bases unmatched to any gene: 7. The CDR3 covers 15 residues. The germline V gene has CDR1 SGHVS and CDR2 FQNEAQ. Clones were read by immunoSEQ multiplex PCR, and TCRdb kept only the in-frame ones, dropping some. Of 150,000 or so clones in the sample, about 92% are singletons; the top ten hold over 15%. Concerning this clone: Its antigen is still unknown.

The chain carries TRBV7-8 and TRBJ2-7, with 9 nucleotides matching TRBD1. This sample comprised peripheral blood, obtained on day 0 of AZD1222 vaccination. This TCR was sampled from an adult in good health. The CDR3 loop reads CASSTWDRAPYEQYF. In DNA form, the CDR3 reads TGTGCCAGCAGCACCTGGGACAGGGCCCCCTACGAGCAGTACTTC.